The table lists the clone carrying this TCR beta chain with a few counts. Its antigen is currently unknown. This sample is drawn from a study of cytomegalovirus exposure and HLA in healthy donors. The study's findings and limits: HLA allele associations emerged for roughly 17,000 TCR beta sequences in a later analysis, at 0.05 false discovery rate. In vitro assays verified that a few CMV-associated chains recognized CMV antigens specifically.

Germline loops: CDR1 MNHNY, CDR2 SVGAGI (reference sequence). J was trimmed by 0 bases and V by 4 bases; bases with no gene match: 5. The CDR3 sequence is 16 residues long. The PCR made use of 60 Vbeta and 13 Jbeta primers. Data came from immunoSEQ multiplex PCR; TCRdb stores just in-frame clones and leaves some out. The table lists about 96,000 clones, roughly 79% of them singletons, with approximately 14% in the top ten. The source is a woman between 65 and 79 years old in good health and CMV-seropositive. The sample was PBMCs. The chain joins TRBV6-6 to TRBJ2-1; TRBD1 agrees at 8 bases. CDR3 sequence: CASSFGQGSSYNEQFF. CDR3 coding DNA: TGTGCCAGCAGTTTTGGACAGGGAAGCTCCTACAATGAGCAGTTCTTC.